The present TCR beta chain was sequenced within a study of shared clonotypes between healthy human individuals. CDR1 and CDR2 from the germline V gene are SGDLS and YYNGEE. V shed 0 bases, J shed 0 bases, and the junction held 5 bases outside the gene matches. The CDR3 loop spans 17 amino acids. This clone was observed a single time. The antigen remains unidentified. Donors comprised only Caucasian adults living in Nashville, Tennessee. Approximately 91 million PBMCs supplied genomic DNA for unsorted samples. Among the unsorted PBMC samples, replicate PCRs used approximately 320 ng DNA, 25,000 to 35,000 T cell genomes. Produced via immunoSEQ multiplex PCR; TCRdb's table is partial and in-frame only. Of about 510,000 clones listed, 79% were seen once; the top ten hold 10% to 15%. Whole-study findings and limits: Expectations were that clonotype sharing among donors would be affected by sequencing depth.

The receptor was isolated from a woman in her thirties or forties in good health. Some clones in this sample may be carry-over from other donors' samples. The chain has TRBV9 and TRBJ2-1; 8 bases match TRBD1. Specimen: PBMCs. DNA of the CDR3: TGTGCCAGCAGCGTAGTCGACAGGGGCGTCTCCTACAATGAGCAGTTCTTC. Encoded protein: CASSVVDRGVSYNEQFF. Full variable domain (outside the CDR3, taken from reference TRBV9 and TRBJ2-1): DSGVTQTPKHLITATGQRVTLRCSPRSGDLSVYWYQQSLDQGLQFLIQYYNGEERAKGNILERFSAQQFPDLHSELNLSSLELGDSALYFCASSVVDRGVSYNEQFFGPGTRLTVL.